The 31 T cell receptor beta chains in this list originate from one sample, sequenced in a study of human T cells and chemical hapten exposure. The time point denotes: pre-sensitization, week 0. Specified treatment: therapeutic diphenylcyclopropenone sensitization with weekly scalp DPC. From the RACE reads, TCRdb called clonotypes with MiXCR, one entry per CDR3 protein. This table holds over 300,000 distinct CDR3 sequences, 5% to 6.5% found once. Material: whole blood, obtained in connection with sensitization to the hapten diphenylcyclopropenone (DPC). Receptor source: a woman in her forties or fifties with alopecia areata. Some clones in this sample may be carry-over from other donors' samples.

This clonotype was observed at least ten times. The rearrangement joins TRBV6-5 to TRBJ2-7; D ambiguous. The CDR3 contains 11 residues. The germline gives CDR1 MNHEY, CDR2 SVGAGI. V lost 6 bases and J 7 bases, leaving 10 bases between the germline ends. The CDR3 spells CASRGIREQYF. For the CDR3, the DNA is TGTGCCAGCAGGGGTATCAGGGAGCAGTACTTC.

This clonotype was seen a few times. The chain uses TRBV18 and TRBJ1-1; D ambiguous. Germline CDR1 is KGHSH and CDR2 is LQKENI. The CDR3 is 12 amino acids. Trimming took 2 bases from V and 10 from J, leaving 11 bases between them. CDR3 region: CASSPLEGTAFF. As DNA, the CDR3 is TGTGCCAGCTCACCATTGGAGGGCACAGCTTTCTTT.

This clonotype has at least ten counts. The genes are TRBV29-1 and TRBJ1-1; 10 positions match TRBD1. Germline CDR1 and CDR2: SQVTM and ANQGSEA. The CDR3 has 10 amino acids. After removal of 6 bases from V and 9 bases from J, the junction contained 1 base not matched to a gene. Here the CDR3 DNA reads TGCAGCGTGGGACAGGGGCAAGCTTTCTTT. It encodes CSVGQGQAFF. The full variable domain, its missing parts supplied by reference TRBV29-1 and TRBJ1-1, is SAVISQKPSRDICQRGTSLTIQCQVDSQVTMMFWYRQQPGQSLTLIATANQGSEATYESGFVIDKFPISRPNLTFSTLTVSNMSPEDSSIYLCSVGQGQAFFGQGTRLTVV.

This clonotype was recorded many times. V and J are TRBV5-6 and TRBJ2-7; D possibly corresponds to TRBD1 (5 bases). The germline V gene has CDR1 SGHDT and CDR2 YYEEEE. The CDR3 has 15 residues. V lost 4 bases and J 5 bases, leaving 19 bases between the germline ends. CDR3 DNA: TGTGCCAGCAGCATTGTGGGGCAGGCCCAAGACGAGCAGTACTTC. This gives the protein CASSIVGQAQDEQYF.

This clonotype appeared many times. The chain joins TRBV18 to TRBJ1-1; TRBD1 matches 10 bases. V lost 6 bases to trimming and J lost 7 bases; unmatched junction nucleotides: 5. Germline loops: CDR1 KGHSH, CDR2 LQKENI. The CDR3 is 13 residues long. In DNA, the CDR3 is TGTGCCAGCTCTTCCGGGACAGGGGTTGAAGCTTTCTTT. Translation gives CASSSGTGVEAFF.

This clonotype showed up just a few times. The chain has TRBV6-1 and TRBJ1-6; 9 bases agree with TRBD1. This CDR3 has 19 residues. The J segment lost 0 bases and the V segment lost 5 bases, leaving 11 bases of the junction unmatched. Germline V gene lookup returns CDR1 MNHNS and CDR2 SASEGT. CDR3 loop: CASSPLGTGSSSYNSPLHF. The CDR3 DNA reads TGTGCCAGCAGTCCGCTTGGGACAGGGAGCAGCTCCTATAATTCACCCCTCCACTTT.

This clonotype appeared many times. This chain connects TRBV6-5 to TRBJ1-4; weak D call: TRBD1 (5 bases). V lost 0 bases and J 2 bases, leaving 10 bases between the germline ends. The CDR3 is made up of 16 amino acids. CDR1 and CDR2 from the germline V gene are MNHEY and SVGAGI. The CDR3 loop reads CASSYSQGSTNEKLFF. The CDR3 region has the DNA TGTGCCAGCAGTTACTCCCAGGGCTCTACTAATGAAAAACTGTTTTTT.

The J gene is TRBJ1-6, the V gene TRBV2; no reliable D call. The CDR3 is 12 residues long. Looked up from germline, CDR1 is SNHLY and CDR2 is FYNNEI. Trimming pared 7 bases from V and 10 bases from J, leaving 11 bases between. The CDR3 DNA sequence: TGTGCCAGCAATCGGGTAGACTCACCCCTCCACTTT. Protein product: CASNRVDSPLHF.

This clonotype was observed many times. The chain has TRBV20-1 and TRBJ2-2; D gene ambiguous. Deletions cut 0 bases from V and 3 bases from J, with 8 bases between. Germline V CDR1 and CDR2: DFQATT, SNEGSKA (reference sequence). This CDR3 comprises 14 residues. Here the CDR3 DNA reads TGCAGTGCTAGAGATGCTTCGGACACCGGGGAGCTGTTTTTT. Protein sequence: CSARDASDTGELFF.

Ten or more counts support this clonotype. The rearrangement joins TRBV12-3 or TRBV12-4 to TRBJ2-5; TRBD1 matches at 9 bases. Unmatched junction bases numbered 5, after V lost 6 bases and J lost 3 bases. The CDR3 covers 14 residues. As DNA, the CDR3 is TGTGCCAGCAGATTGGACAGGGGAGAAGAGACCCAGTACTTC. Translated, it gives CASRLDRGEETQYF.

A few counts support this clonotype. The chain joins TRBV2 to TRBJ2-1; TRBD2 matches 9 bases. The V gene's germline CDR1 is SNHLY and CDR2 FYNNEI. Unmatched junction bases numbered 5, after V lost 7 bases and J lost 7 bases. This CDR3 is built from 13 residues. For the CDR3, the DNA is TGTGCCAGCAAGCGGGGGGCAAATAATGAGCAGTTCTTC. Translation: CASKRGANNEQFF.

Ten or more counts support this clonotype. V gene TRBV30 combines with J gene TRBJ2-2, with D tentatively TRBD2 (5 bases). The germline CDR1 and CDR2 sequences are GTSNPN and SVGIG (reference sequence). This CDR3 has 12 amino acids. Trimming removed 3 bases from V and 5 bases from J, with 7 bases in between. The CDR3 bases are TGTGCCTGGAGCCGGGGTACCGGGGAGCTGTTTTTT. The encoded protein is CAWSRGTGELFF. The full variable domain, completed using reference TRBV30 and TRBJ2-2, is SQTIHQWPATLVQPVGSPLSLECTVEGTSNPNLYWYRQAAGRGLQLLFYSVGIGQISSEVPQNLSASRPQDRQFILSSKKLLLSDSGFYLCAWSRGTGELFFGEGSRLTVL.

The CDR3: CSATRDRMNTEAFF. The CDR3, as DNA: TGCAGTGCTACCAGGGACAGGATGAACACTGAAGCTTTCTTT. The V and J genes are TRBV20-1 and TRBJ1-1; TRBD1 matches at 8 bases. The CDR3 consists of 14 residues. With V trimmed by 4 bases and J by 0 bases, 4 bases remained unmatched. Germline V lookup: CDR1 DFQATT, CDR2 SNEGSKA (reference sequence).

The genes are TRBV29-1 and TRBJ2-1; 13 bases map to TRBD2. The germline V gene has CDR1 SQVTM and CDR2 ANQGSEA. Trimming removed 6 bases from V and 5 bases from J; junction bases left unmatched: 7. The CDR3 length is 15 residues. The CDR3, as DNA: TGCAGCGTCGGTGGGACTAGCGGGACCCACAATGAGCAGTTCTTC. Translated: CSVGGTSGTHNEQFF.

This clonotype was picked up many times. The V and J genes are TRBV29-1 and TRBJ2-5, with D maybe TRBD1 (6 bases). CDR1 is SQVTM and CDR2 is ANQGSEA in the germline V gene. The CDR3 has 12 residues. V was shortened by 3 bases and J by 3 bases, with 8 bases between the two germline ends. This CDR3 is CSVDPGEETQYF. CDR3 DNA sequence: TGCAGCGTTGACCCAGGGGAAGAGACCCAGTACTTC.

The V call is TRBV4-2, the J call TRBJ1-4; D unresolved. V lost 0 bases and J 8 bases, leaving 10 bases between the germline ends. The CDR3 contains 14 residues. CDR1 is LGHNA and CDR2 is YNFKEQ in the germline V gene. The CDR3 region has the DNA TGTGCCAGCAGCCAAGATGAACCGAGAGAAAAACTGTTTTTT. It is translated as CASSQDEPREKLFF.

The V call is TRBV6-2 or TRBV6-3, the J call TRBJ1-5, with D unresolved. This CDR3 has 13 residues. Germline CDR1 reads MNHEY; CDR2 reads SVGEGT. V shed 4 bases and J shed 3 bases, with 7 bases lying between them. The CDR3 reads CASSSLNNQPQHF. As DNA, the CDR3 is TGTGCCAGCAGTTCCTTGAACAATCAGCCCCAGCATTTT.

This clonotype was seen a few times. The chain recombines TRBV20-1 with TRBJ2-7; unclear D gene. Germline-derived CDR1 and CDR2 are DFQATT and SNEGSKA (reference sequence). Deletions cut 0 bases from V and 4 bases from J, with 13 bases between. CDR3 length equals 14 residues. For the CDR3, the DNA is TGCAGTGCTAGAGAGCTGGTTGTTGTGTACGAGCAGTACTTC. This gives the protein CSARELVVVYEQYF.

This clonotype occurred many times. This rearrangement joins TRBV2 to TRBJ2-2; 10 bases agree with TRBD1. The CDR3 runs 17 residues. J lost 3 bases, V lost 2 bases, and 6 bases had no gene match. Looked up from germline, CDR1 is SNHLY and CDR2 is FYNNEI. The CDR3 bases are TGTGCCAGCAGTGAAAGCGGGACAGGGGCGTACACCGGGGAGCTGTTTTTT. It yields the protein CASSESGTGAYTGELFF.

The chain recombines TRBV29-1 with TRBJ2-2; no clear D. This CDR3 is 13 amino acids long. Trimming removed 1 base from V and 3 bases from J, with 6 bases in between. CDR1 is SQVTM and CDR2 is ANQGSEA in the germline V gene. The DNA of the CDR3 is TGCAGCGTTGAAGTCACTGACACCGGGGAGCTGTTTTTT. This encodes CSVEVTDTGELFF.

This clonotype was found a few times. V gene TRBV28 combines with J gene TRBJ2-2; no definite D call. Germline-derived CDR1 and CDR2 are MDHEN and SYDVKM. Trimming removed 7 bases at V and 4 bases at J, with 10 bases between. The CDR3 is 13 amino acids. The CDR3 is CASKEGITGELFF. In DNA, the CDR3 is TGTGCCAGCAAGGAAGGGATCACCGGGGAGCTGTTTTTT.

There are a few counts of this clonotype. CDR3 bases: TGTGCCAGCAGTTACTCGTTCGGGCCCTACGAGCAGTACTTC. It yields the protein CASSYSFGPYEQYF. The J gene is TRBJ2-7, the V gene TRBV6-2 or TRBV6-3; D is unclear. CDR1 is MNHEY and CDR2 is SVGEGT in the germline V gene. The CDR3 consists of 14 residues. The V end lost 0 bases, the J end lost 2 bases, and 8 bases lay between the germline ends.

The chain carries TRBV4-1 and TRBJ2-2; perhaps TRBD2 as D (6 bases). Germline CDR1 MGHRA, CDR2 YSYEKL. The CDR3 has 15 amino acids. V lost 0 bases and J lost 5, with 10 bases in between. The CDR3 reads CASSQDHGGTGELFF. Written as DNA, the CDR3 is TGCGCCAGCAGCCAAGATCACGGGGGAACCGGGGAGCTGTTTTTT.

The chain links TRBV14 to TRBJ2-3, with unresolved D. The CDR3 has 12 amino acids. CDR1 is SGHDN and CDR2 is FVKESK in the germline V gene. The V gene lost 1 base and the J gene lost 4 bases, with 3 bases spanning the gap. The DNA of the CDR3 is TGTGCCAGCAGCCAAGCCCCAGATACGCAGTATTTT. It encodes CASSQAPDTQYF.

The chain is built from TRBV6-6 and TRBJ2-1, with TRBD2 matching 8 bases. The CDR3 covers 18 residues. Germline V CDR1 and CDR2: MNHNY, SVGAGI (reference sequence). J lost 4 bases, V lost 0 bases, and 11 bases had no gene match. CDR3 residues: CASSYSVRDGRGYNEQFF. In DNA, the CDR3 is TGTGCCAGCAGTTACTCGGTTCGTGACGGGAGGGGTTACAATGAGCAGTTCTTC.

The chain combines TRBV6-1 with TRBJ2-7; D gene ambiguous. V dropped 1 base and J dropped 3 bases, with 10 bases sitting between them. Germline V lookup: CDR1 MNHNS, CDR2 SASEGT. The CDR3 loop spans 14 amino acids. CDR3 coding DNA: TGTGCCAGCAGTGAAGTAGATGGAGTCTACGAGCAGTACTTC. Its protein is CASSEVDGVYEQYF.

This clonotype has at least ten counts. The chain uses TRBV5-1 and TRBJ2-5, with D perhaps TRBD1 (6 bases). This CDR3 has 15 amino acids. Germline values: CDR1 SGHRS, CDR2 YFSETQ. Trimming removed 0 bases from V and 4 bases from J, with 13 bases in between. This CDR3 reads CASSLATGSGETQYF. The DNA for the CDR3 is TGCGCCAGCAGCTTGGCTACAGGGTCGGGAGAGACCCAGTACTTC.

About this clonotype: Compared with germline, one end of the junction differs, possibly owing to a read error. The genes are TRBV7-9 and TRBJ2-1, with D hard to call. CDR1 and CDR2 from the germline V gene are SEHNR and FQNEAQ (reference sequence). This CDR3 spans 13 amino acids. This CDR3 is CASSPPEYTEQFF. The CDR3 coding sequence is TGTGCCAGCAGCCCCCCGGAGTACACTGAGCAGTTCTTC.

In its sample, this clonotype was seen many times. V gene TRBV7-2 combines with J gene TRBJ2-3, with a weak D call TRBD2 (6 bases). The CDR3 consists of 15 residues. The germline V gene encodes CDR1 SGHTA and CDR2 FQGNSA. The V end lost 1 base, the J end lost 2 bases, and 10 bases lay between the germline ends. This chain's CDR3 is CASSLGSGVTDTQYF. CDR3 coding DNA: TGTGCCAGCAGCTTAGGATCGGGAGTCACAGATACGCAGTATTTT.

V and J are TRBV9 and TRBJ2-3; TRBD2 matches 8 bases. The CDR3 totals 17 residues. In germline, CDR1 is SGDLS, CDR2 YYNGEE. With 0 bases clipped from V and 2 bases from J, the junction kept 8 bases outside the gene matches. CDR3 residues: CASSVAISGDYTDTQYF. For the CDR3, the DNA is TGTGCCAGCAGCGTAGCAATTAGCGGGGACTACACAGATACGCAGTATTTT. The variable domain in full, completed from reference TRBV9 and TRBJ2-3, reads DSGVTQTPKHLITATGQRVTLRCSPRSGDLSVYWYQQSLDQGLQFLIQYYNGEERAKGNILERFSAQQFPDLHSELNLSSLELGDSALYFCASSVAISGDYTDTQYFGPGTRLTVL.

This clonotype was seen at least ten times. The J gene is TRBJ1-3, the V gene TRBV12-5; tentative D call: TRBD1 (5 bases). This CDR3 comprises 17 residues. V gave up 0 bases and J gave up 5 bases, with 17 bases separating them. In germline, CDR1 is LGHNT, CDR2 FRNRAP. The CDR3 loop reads CASGLVLGGERRNTIYF. Here the CDR3 DNA reads TGTGCTAGTGGTTTGGTACTCGGAGGGGAAAGGAGAAACACCATATATTTT.